This is a list of T cell receptor beta chains from one sample in a study of response to subunit inactivated influenza vaccine. TCRdb reanalysed the RT-PCR reads using MiXCR and keeps one entry per CDR3 protein. The repertoire holds some 300,000 distinct CDR3 sequences, with around 20% as singletons. This sample comprised PBMCs from blood, obtained about 20 months after vaccination. These TCRs come from a man between 45 and 75 years old who received an inactivated influenza vaccine. CDR3s include the opening cysteine and the closing phenylalanine or tryptophan. A D gene is named only where the DNA matches it firmly. Not all rows give a size; the values are once, few, many and, for expanded clones, a class.

j_call d_call v_call clone_size cdr3_nt cdr3_aa
TRBJ1-1 . TRBV5-1 many TGCGCCAGCAGCCACCGGGGGCCGAACACTGAAGCTTTCTTT CASSHRGPNTEAFF
TRBJ1-5 . TRBV6-5 . TGTGCCAGCAGTTCCTCGTATAGCAATCAGCCCCAGCATTTT CASSSSYSNQPQHF
TRBJ2-1 . TRBV6-5 few TGTGCCAGCAGGGTCCATGAGCAGTTCTTC CASRVHEQFF
TRBJ1-1 . TRBV20-1 many TGCAGTGCTAGAGCCGGGGGGAAGAACACTGAAGCTTTCTTT CSARAGGKNTEAFF
TRBJ2-1 TRBD2 TRBV3-1 . TGTGCCAGCAGCCTCGGACCTCGCGGGGGAAATGAGCAGTTCTTC CASSLGPRGGNEQFF
TRBJ2-5 . TRBV12-3/TRBV12-4 . TGTGCCAGCAGTTTCCACGCGATTGAGACCCAGTACTTC CASSFHAIETQYF
TRBJ2-1 . TRBV29-1 . TGCAGCGTTTCGAAAGCGGACCTAAAGGGCAATGAGCAGTTCTTC CSVSKADLKGNEQFF
TRBJ1-1 . TRBV20-1 many TGCAGTGCTAGGACAGGGAACACTGAAGCTTTCTTT CSARTGNTEAFF
TRBJ1-2 TRBD1 TRBV5-1 . TGCGCCAGCAGCGACCTGGGACAGGGCTATGGCTACACCTTC CASSDLGQGYGYTF
TRBJ1-1 . TRBV29-1 few TGTCAGGGAGCGATGAACACTGAAGCTTTCTTT CQGAMNTEAFF
TRBJ1-5 TRBD1 TRBV10-2 many TGCGCCAGCAGTGGGTTGCTAGGACAGGGCAATCAGCCCCAGCATTTT CASSGLLGQGNQPQHF
TRBJ2-1 . TRBV2 few TGTGCCAGCAGTGAAAGGACACCATACAATGAGCAGTTCTTC CASSERTPYNEQFF
TRBJ2-7 . TRBV5-1 few TGCGCCAGCAGCTTGACCTCCCAGAGGGGCCCCGCGGCCTACGAGCAGTACTTC CASSLTSQRGPAAYEQYF
TRBJ1-6 . TRBV7-8 . TGTGCCAGCAGACGAGACAGGAGCTCCTATAATTCACCCCTCCACTTT CASRRDRSSYNSPLHF
TRBJ1-2 . TRBV12-3/TRBV12-4 few TGTGCCAGCAGTTCGGGCCTCAGGGGCTACACCTTC CASSSGLRGYTF
TRBJ1-5 . TRBV20-1 few TGCAGTGCTAGGGGTCTAGGGGTCGATAGCAATCAGCCCCAGCATTTT CSARGLGVDSNQPQHF
TRBJ2-5 . TRBV4-1 . TGCGCCAGCAGCCAGCAGGGACGGAGAATCCAAGAGACCCAGTACTTC CASSQQGRRIQETQYF
TRBJ1-1 . TRBV7-3 many TGTGCCAGCAGCTTAGGAGGGGGATTAAGTGAAGCTTTCTTT CASSLGGGLSEAFF
TRBJ2-1 . TRBV7-6 . TGTGCCAGCAGCCATTCTAGCGTTAGCTCCTACAATGAGCAGTTCTTC CASSHSSVSSYNEQFF
TRBJ1-2 . TRBV27 few TGTGCCAGCAGTTTATCGGGGATCTATGGCTACACCTTC CASSLSGIYGYTF
TRBJ1-4 . TRBV6-1 . TGTGCCAGCAGTGAACATTACGAGCAAAGGAAACTGTTTTTT CASSEHYEQRKLFF
TRBJ1-5 . TRBV9 . TGTGCCAGCAGCAATGGGGGGAATAGCAATCAGCCCCAGCATTTT CASSNGGNSNQPQHF
TRBJ1-3 . TRBV11-2 many TGTGCCAGCAGCTTGGGAGGGGTTGGAAACACCATATATTTT CASSLGGVGNTIYF